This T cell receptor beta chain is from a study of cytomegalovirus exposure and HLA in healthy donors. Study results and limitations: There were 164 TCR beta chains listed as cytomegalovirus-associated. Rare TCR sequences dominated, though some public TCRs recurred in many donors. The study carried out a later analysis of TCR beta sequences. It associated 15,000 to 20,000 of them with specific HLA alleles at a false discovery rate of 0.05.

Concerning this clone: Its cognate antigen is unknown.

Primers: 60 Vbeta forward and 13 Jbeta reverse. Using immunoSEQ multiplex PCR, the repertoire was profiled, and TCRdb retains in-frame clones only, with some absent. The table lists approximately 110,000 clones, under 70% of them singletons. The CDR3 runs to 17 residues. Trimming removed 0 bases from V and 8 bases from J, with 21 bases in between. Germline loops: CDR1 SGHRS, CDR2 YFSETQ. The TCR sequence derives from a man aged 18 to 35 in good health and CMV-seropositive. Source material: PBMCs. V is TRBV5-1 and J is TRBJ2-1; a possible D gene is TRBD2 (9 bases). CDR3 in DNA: TGCGCCAGCAGCTTGGCCAGGGGGCGGGGGGGCCGGTATGAGCAGTTCTTC. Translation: CASSLARGRGGRYEQFF.